This TCR beta chain stems from a study of blood T cell repertoires in COVID-19. Seattle patient enrollment occurred during active infection, with longitudinal follow-up thereafter. V shed 5 bases, J shed 5 bases, and the junction held 2 bases outside the gene matches. The germline V gene has CDR1 KGHSH and CDR2 LQKENI. The CDR3 is 13 amino acids. TCRdb's copy holds only in-frame clones and misses some; the assay was immunoSEQ multiplex PCR. Of 450,000 or so clones detected, roughly 87% appear once; the ten largest clones hold about 1%. The sample taken for sequencing was peripheral blood. V gene TRBV18 combines with J gene TRBJ1-1; TRBD1 matches 10 bases. The clonotype comes from a man aged 18 to 29 with COVID-19, enrolled during active disease. The CDR3: CASSTGQGTEAFF. The CDR3 nucleotides read TGTGCCAGCTCAACGGGACAGGGGACTGAAGCTTTCTTT.